This T cell receptor beta chain was sequenced during a study of blood T cells in healthy people across ages. Whole-study findings and limits: Bulk PBMC profiling left naive and antigen-experienced comparisons inconclusive.

This clonotype came up a few times. Its cognate antigen is unknown. The authors isolated at least 6 million PBMCs per sample. With a J-beta primer mix and a sample-barcoded 5' primer, a second PCR ran about 7 to 11 cycles. Every sample gave at least 2.5 million paired-end reads containing CDR3. TCRdb re-called the 5' RACE reads with MiXCR, one entry per CDR3 protein. The profile shows 850,000 to 1,100,000 distinct CDR3 sequences, about two fifths of them singletons. This sequence was found in a man between 18 and 29 years old in good health. Sequencing used blood.

The CDR3: CSARDLRGYNEQFF. The CDR3 DNA sequence: TGCAGTGCTAGAGATCTTCGGGGCTACAATGAGCAGTTCTTC. The chain couples TRBV20-1 to TRBJ2-1, with a possible D match to TRBD2 (5 bases). Germline V gene sequence: CDR1 DFQATT, CDR2 SNEGSKA (reference sequence). The CDR3 totals 14 residues. V dropped 0 bases and J dropped 3 bases, with 9 bases sitting between them.